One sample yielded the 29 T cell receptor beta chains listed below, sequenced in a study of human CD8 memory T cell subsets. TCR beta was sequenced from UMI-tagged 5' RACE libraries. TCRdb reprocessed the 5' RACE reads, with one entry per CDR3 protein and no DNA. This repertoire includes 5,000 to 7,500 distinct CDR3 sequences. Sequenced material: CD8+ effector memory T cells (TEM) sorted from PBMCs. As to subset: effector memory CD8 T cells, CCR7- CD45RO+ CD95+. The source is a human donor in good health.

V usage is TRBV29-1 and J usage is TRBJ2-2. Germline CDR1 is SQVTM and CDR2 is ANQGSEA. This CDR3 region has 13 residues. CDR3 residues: CSVNVANTGELFF.

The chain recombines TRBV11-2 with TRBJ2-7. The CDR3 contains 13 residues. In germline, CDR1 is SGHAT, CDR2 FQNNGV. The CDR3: CASSLFGFYEQYF.

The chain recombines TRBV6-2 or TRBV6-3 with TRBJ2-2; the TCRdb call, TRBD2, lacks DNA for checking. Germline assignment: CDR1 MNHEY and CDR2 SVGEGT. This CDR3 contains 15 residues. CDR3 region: CASTAGGPHTGELFF.

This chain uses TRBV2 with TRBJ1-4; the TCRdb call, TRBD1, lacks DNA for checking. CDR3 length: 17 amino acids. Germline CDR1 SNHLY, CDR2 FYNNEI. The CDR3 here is CASSTNRDTSTNEKLFF.

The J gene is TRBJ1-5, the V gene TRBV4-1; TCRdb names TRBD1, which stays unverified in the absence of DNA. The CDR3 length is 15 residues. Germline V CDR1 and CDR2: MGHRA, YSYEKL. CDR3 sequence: CASSQDLPGAKPQHF.

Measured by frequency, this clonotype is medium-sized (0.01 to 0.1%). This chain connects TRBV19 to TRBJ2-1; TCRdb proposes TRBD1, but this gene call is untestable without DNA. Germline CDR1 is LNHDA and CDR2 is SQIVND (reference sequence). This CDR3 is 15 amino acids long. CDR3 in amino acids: CASSIRWGGYNEQFF.

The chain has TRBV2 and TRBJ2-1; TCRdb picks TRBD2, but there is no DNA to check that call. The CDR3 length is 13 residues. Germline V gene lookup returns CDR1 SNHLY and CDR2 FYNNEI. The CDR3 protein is CASSEGLGLEQFF.

The CDR3 sequence is CASSQQPSITDTQYF. The rearrangement links TRBV3-1 to TRBJ2-3. CDR1 and CDR2 from the germline V gene are LGHDT and YNNKEL (reference sequence). CDR3 length: 15 residues.

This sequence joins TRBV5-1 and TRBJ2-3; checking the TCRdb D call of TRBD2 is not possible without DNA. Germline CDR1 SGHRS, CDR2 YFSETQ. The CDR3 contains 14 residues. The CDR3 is CASSFEDGGDTQYF.

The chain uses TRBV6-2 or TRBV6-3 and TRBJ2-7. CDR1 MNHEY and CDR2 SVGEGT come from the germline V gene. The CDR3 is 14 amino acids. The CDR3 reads CASSYVGESYEQYF.

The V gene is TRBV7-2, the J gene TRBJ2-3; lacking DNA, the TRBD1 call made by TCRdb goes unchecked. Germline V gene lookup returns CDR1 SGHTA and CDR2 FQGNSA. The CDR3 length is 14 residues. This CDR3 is CASSTEGATDTQYF.

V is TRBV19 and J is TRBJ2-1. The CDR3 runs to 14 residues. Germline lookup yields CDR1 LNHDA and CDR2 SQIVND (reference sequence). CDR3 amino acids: CASSKGGSYNEQFF.

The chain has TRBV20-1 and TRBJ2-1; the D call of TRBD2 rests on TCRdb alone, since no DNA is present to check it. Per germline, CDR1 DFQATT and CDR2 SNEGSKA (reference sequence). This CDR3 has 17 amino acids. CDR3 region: CSARDLHHSGDYNEQFF.

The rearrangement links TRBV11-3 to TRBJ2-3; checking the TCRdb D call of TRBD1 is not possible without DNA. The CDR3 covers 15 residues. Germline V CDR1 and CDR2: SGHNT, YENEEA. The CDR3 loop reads CASSLDDSSRDTQYF.

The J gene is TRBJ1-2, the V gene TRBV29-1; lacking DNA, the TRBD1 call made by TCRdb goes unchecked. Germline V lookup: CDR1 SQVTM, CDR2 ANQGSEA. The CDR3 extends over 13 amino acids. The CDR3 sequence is CSARSGVGDGYTF.

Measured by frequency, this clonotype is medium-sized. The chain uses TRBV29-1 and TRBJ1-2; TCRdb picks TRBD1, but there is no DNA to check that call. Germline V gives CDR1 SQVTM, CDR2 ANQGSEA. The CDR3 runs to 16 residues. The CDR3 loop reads CSVERNRDSDAYGYTF.

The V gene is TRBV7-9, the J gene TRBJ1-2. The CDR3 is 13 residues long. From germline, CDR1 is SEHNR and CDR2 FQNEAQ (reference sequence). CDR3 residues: CASSLEDNYGYTF.

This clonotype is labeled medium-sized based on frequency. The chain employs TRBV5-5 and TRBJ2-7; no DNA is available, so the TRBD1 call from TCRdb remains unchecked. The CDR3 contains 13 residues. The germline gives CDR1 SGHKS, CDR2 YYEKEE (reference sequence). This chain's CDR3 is CASDREDSYEQYF.

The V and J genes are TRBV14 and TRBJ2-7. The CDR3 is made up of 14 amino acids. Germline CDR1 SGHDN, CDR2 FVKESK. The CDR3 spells CASSQLGFSYEQYF.

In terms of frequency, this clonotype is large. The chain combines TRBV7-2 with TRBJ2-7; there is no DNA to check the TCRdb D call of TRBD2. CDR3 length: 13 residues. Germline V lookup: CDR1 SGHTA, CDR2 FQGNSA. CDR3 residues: CASSLSGSWEQYF.

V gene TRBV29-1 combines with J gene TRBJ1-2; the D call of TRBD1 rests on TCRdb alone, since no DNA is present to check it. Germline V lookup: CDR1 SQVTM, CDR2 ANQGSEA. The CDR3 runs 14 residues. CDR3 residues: CSVEPTGGDYGYTF.

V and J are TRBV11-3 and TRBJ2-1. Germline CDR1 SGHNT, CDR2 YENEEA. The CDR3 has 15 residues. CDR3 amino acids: CASSLQTTKGNEQFF.

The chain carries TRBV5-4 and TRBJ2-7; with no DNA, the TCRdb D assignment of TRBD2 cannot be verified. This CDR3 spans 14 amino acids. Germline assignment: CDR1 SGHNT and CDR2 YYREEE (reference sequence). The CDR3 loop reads CASSLSGRIYEQYF.

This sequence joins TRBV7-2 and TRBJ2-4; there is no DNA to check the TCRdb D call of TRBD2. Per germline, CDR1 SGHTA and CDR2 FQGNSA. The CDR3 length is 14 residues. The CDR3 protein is CASSTTERSKVQYF.

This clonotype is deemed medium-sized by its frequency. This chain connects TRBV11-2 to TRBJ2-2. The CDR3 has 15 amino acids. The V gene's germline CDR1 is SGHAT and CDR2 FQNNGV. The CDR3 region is CASTLSTTNTGELFF.

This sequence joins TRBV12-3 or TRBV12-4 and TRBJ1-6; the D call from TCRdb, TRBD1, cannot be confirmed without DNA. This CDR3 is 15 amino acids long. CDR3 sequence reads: CASSWAGGGDSPLHF.

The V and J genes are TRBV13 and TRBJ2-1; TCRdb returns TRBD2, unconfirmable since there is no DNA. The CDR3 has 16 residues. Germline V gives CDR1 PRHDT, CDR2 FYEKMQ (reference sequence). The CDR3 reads CASSVIPGLAEDEQFF.

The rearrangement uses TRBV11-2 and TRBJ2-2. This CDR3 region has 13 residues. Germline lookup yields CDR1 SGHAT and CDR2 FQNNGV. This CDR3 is CASSLGPTGELFF.

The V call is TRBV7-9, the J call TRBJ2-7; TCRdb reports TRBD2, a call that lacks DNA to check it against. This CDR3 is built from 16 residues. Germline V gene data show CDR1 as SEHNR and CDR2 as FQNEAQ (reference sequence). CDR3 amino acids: CASSPGLAGITYEQYF.